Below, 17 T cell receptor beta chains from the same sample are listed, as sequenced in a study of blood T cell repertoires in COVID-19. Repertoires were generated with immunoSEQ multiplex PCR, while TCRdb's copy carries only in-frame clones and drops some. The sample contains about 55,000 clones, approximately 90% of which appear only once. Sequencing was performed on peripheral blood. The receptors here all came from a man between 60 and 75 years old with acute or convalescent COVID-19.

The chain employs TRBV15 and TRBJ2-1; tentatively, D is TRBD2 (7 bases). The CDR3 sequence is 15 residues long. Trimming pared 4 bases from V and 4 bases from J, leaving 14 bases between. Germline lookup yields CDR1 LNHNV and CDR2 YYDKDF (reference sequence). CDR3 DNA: TGTGCCACCAGCAATTCAGCGGGACAATACAATGAGCAGTTCTTC. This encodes CATSNSAGQYNEQFF.

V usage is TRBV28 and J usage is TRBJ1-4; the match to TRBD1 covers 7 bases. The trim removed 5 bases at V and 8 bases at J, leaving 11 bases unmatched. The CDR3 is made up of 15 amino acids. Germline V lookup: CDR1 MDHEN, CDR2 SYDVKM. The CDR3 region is CASSPPRGTDEKLFF. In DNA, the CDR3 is TGTGCCAGCAGTCCTCCCCGGGGGACAGACGAAAAACTGTTTTTT.

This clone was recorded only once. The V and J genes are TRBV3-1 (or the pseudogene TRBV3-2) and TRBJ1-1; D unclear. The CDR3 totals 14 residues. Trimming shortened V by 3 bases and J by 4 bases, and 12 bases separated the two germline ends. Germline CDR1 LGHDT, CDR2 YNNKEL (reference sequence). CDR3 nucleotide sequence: TGTGCCAGCAGCCATTCTCCCGCCGGCACTGAAGCTTTCTTT. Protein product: CASSHSPAGTEAFF.

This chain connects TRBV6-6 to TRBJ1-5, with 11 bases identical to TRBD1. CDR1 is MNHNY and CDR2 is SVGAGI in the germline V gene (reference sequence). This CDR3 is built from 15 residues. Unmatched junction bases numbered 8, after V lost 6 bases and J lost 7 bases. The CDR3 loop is CASSPGTGGRQPQHF. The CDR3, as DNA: TGTGCCAGCAGCCCTGGGACAGGGGGGCGCCAGCCCCAGCATTTT.

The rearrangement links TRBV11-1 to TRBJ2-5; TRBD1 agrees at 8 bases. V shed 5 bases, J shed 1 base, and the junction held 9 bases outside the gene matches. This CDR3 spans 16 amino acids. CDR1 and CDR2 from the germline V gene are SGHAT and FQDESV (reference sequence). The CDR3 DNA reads TGTGCCAGCAGCGGGGCCGGCAGGGGGCTCCAAGAGACCCAGTACTTC. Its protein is CASSGAGRGLQETQYF. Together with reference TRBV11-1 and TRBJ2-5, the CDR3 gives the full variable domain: EAEVAQSPRYKITEKSQAVAFWCDPISGHATLYWYRQILGQGPELLVQFQDESVVDDSQLPKDRFSAERLKGVDSTLKIQPAELGDSAMYLCASSGAGRGLQETQYFGPGTRLLVL.

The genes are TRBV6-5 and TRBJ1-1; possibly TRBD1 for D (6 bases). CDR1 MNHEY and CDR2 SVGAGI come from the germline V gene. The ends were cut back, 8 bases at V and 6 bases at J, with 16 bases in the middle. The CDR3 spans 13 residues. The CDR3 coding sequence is TGTGCCAGCGACGACAGGATGGGAGCTGAAGCTTTCTTT. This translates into CASDDRMGAEAFF.

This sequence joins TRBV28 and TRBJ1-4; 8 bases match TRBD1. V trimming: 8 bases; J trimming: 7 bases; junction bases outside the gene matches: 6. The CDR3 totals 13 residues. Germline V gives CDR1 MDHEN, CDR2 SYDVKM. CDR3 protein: CASHDRGLEKLFF. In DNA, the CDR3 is TGTGCCAGCCATGACAGGGGACTTGAAAAACTGTTTTTT.

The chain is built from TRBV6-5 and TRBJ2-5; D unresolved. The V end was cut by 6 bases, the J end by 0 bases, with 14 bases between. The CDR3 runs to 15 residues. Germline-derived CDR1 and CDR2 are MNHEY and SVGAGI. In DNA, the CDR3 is TGTGCCAGCAGCCTGGCCGGGTATCACCAAGAGACCCAGTACTTC. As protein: CASSLAGYHQETQYF.

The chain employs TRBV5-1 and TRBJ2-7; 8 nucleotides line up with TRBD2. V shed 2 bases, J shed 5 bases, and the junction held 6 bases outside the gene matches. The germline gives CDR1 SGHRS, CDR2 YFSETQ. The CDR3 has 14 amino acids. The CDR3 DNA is TGCGCCAGCAGCTTTGGGCTAGCGGGTCACGAGCAGTACTTC. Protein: CASSFGLAGHEQYF.

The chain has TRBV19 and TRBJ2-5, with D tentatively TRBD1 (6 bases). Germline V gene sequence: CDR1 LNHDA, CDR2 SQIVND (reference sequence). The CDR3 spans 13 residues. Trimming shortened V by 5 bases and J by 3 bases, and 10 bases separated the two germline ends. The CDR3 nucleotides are TGTGCCAGTAGTCCGAGACAGGAAGAGACCCAGTACTTC. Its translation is CASSPRQEETQYF.

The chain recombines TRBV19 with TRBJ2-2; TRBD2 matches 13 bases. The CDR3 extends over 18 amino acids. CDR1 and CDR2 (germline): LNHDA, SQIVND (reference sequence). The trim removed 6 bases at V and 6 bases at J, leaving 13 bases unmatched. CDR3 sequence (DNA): TGTGCCAGTAGCCCATCCCGGACTAGCGGGAGAGGCGCCGGGGAGCTGTTTTTT. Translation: CASSPSRTSGRGAGELFF.

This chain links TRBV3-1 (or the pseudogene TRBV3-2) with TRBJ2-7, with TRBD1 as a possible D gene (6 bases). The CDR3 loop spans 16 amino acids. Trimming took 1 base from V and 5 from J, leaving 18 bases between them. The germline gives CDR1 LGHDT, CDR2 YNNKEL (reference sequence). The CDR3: CASSQGVGQSIDEQYF. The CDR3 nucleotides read TGTGCCAGCAGCCAAGGTGTTGGACAGTCAATCGACGAGCAGTACTTC.

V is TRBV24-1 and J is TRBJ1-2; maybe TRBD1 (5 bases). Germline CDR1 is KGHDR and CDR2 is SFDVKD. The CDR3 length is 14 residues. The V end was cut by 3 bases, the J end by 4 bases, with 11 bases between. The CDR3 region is CATSDNDRFYGYTF. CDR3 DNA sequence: TGTGCCACCAGTGATAACGACAGATTCTATGGCTACACCTTC.

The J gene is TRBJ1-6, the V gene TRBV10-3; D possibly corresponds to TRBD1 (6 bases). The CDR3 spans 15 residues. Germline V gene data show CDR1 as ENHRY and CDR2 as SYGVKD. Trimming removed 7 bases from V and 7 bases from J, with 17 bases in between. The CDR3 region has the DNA TGTGCCATCAAAGGGACACAGCAACCCAATTCACCCCTCCACTTT. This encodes CAIKGTQQPNSPLHF.

CDR3 sequence: CASREREGGADTQYF. Here the CDR3 DNA reads TGTGCCAGCAGAGAGCGGGAGGGAGGCGCAGATACGCAGTATTTT. The chain is built from TRBV6-4 and TRBJ2-3, with TRBD2 matching over 10 bases. J lost 4 bases, V lost 6 bases, and 7 bases had no gene match. Germline V lookup: CDR1 MRHNA, CDR2 SNTAGT. This CDR3 comprises 15 residues.

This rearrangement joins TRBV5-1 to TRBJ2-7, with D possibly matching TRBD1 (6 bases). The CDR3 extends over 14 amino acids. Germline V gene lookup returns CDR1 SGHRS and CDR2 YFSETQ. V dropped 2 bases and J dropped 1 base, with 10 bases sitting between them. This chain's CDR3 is CASSLEQGSYEQYF. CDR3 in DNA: TGCGCCAGCAGCTTAGAGCAGGGGTCCTACGAGCAGTACTTC.

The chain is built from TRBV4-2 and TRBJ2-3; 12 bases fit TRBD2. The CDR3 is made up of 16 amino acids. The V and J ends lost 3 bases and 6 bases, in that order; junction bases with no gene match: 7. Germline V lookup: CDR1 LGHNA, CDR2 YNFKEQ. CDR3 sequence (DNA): TGTGCCAGCAGCCAGAAACTAGCGGGAGGAGGGGATACGCAGTATTTT. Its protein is CASSQKLAGGGDTQYF.